The T cell receptor beta chain described here comes from a study of vaccination effects on CD4 cells after COVID-19. The CDR3 covers 12 residues. Per the germline V gene, CDR1 is SGHTA and CDR2 is FQGNSA. Trimming took off 1 base at V and 9 bases at J, with 9 bases between the two ends. Method: immunoSEQ multiplex PCR; TCRdb's copy keeps in-frame clones and lacks some. Here the sample spans 70,000 or so clones, more than 65% being singletons. For this clone: The target antigen is unknown.

Antigen-specific CD4+ T cells expanded by the ViraFEST assay with viral peptide pools were then sequenced. Scientists isolated CD4+ T cells after an approximately 11-day culture period ended. SARS-CoV-2 infection was confirmed by PCR in the person between March and December 2020. The specimen was CD4+ T cells from PBMCs cultured with HIV peptides, collected before COVID-19 vaccination. This sample's subset: HIV-1 Nef peptide pool negative control/reference culture. The genes are TRBV7-2 and TRBJ2-5, with D possibly TRBD2 on 6 matching bases. This TCR was sampled from a human donor who had a prior SARS-CoV-2 infection. CDR3 sequence reads: CASSLDLAPQYF. In DNA, the CDR3 is TGTGCCAGCAGCTTAGATCTAGCGCCCCAGTACTTC.